This TCR beta chain was documented in a study of blood T cell repertoires in COVID-19. The V end was cut by 2 bases, the J end by 10 bases, with 18 bases between. Per germline, CDR1 SNHLY and CDR2 FYNNEI. CDR3 size: 15 residues. This table comes from immunoSEQ multiplex PCR, and its TCRdb copy is limited to in-frame clones, with some not included. The data hold about 230,000 clones, with just over 85% observed a single time. This receptor was identified in a man aged 50 to 60 with COVID-19, enrolled during active disease. The sequenced sample consisted of peripheral blood. The V call is TRBV2, the J call TRBJ2-1, with TRBD2 as a possible D gene (5 bases). CDR3 sequence: CASSETARGPGEQFF. DNA of the CDR3: TGTGCCAGCAGTGAAACGGCGAGAGGGCCCGGAGAGCAGTTCTTC.